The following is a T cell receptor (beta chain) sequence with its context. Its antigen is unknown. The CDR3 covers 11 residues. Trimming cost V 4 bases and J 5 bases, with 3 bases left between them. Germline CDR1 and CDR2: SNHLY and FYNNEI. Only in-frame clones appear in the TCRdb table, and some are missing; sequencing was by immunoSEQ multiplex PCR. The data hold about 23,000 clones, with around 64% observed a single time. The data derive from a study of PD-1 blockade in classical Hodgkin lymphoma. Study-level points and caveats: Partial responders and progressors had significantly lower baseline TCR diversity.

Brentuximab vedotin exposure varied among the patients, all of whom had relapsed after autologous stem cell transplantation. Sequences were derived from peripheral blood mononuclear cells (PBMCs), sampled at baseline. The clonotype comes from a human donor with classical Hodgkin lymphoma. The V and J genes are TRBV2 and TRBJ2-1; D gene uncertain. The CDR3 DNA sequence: TGTGCCAGCAGTGGCAACAATGAGCAGTTCTTC. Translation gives CASSGNNEQFF.